This TCR beta chain was recorded in a study of human T cells and chemical hapten exposure (TCRdb year 2021). As for the study more broadly: For sensitization, 2% DPC in acetone was applied to a 2 cm by 2 cm area of upper inner arm skin. The study tracked peripheral blood TCR repertoire changes in vivo during primary and secondary sensitization to the hapten diphenylcyclopropenone (DPC) in alopecia patients. The libraries were sequenced as a pool, and the TCR yield per sample differed mostly because of small variations in library volumes within the pool. Throughout the study period of around 25 weeks, patients also received therapeutic DPC doses to the scalp every week. Most of the patients in the cohort were female, and the cohort covered alopecia areata with under or over 50% scalp involvement, alopecia totalis and alopecia universalis. Patch tests used Finn chambers with 0.01% DPC on the upper back, scored after 6 days by International Contact Dermatitis Research Group standards. For TCR sequencing, blood came from 25 to 35 alopecia patients at anywhere from one to four time points (pre-sensitization, 2, 6 and 24 weeks). Patient blood was sampled pre-sensitization (week 0) and at 2, 6 and about 24 weeks after DPC sensitization. The paper's findings and limits, for the study overall: Repeated subsampling changed both the strength of the expansion versus patch-test correlation and the threshold at which the correlation became significant. A positive correlation was found between the number of PT1 expanded TCRs and patch test score, with significance reached at thresholds 8, 16 and 32 but not 4. Because all patients had alopecia, a presumed autoimmune disease, the immune response of the patients might differ from that of healthy individuals. No change with DPC sensitization was found in the number of TCRs above 1 in 1000 frequency, and no evidence of global repertoire structure alterations was found. Expanded TCRs formed significantly more large CDR3 similarity clusters than pre-sensitization or healthy control sets, consistent with antigen-driven responses.

The label giving this sample's time point can be read as: patch test 3, about 24 weeks after DPC sensitization. What the treatment or condition label conveys for this sample: therapeutic diphenylcyclopropenone sensitization with weekly scalp DPC. At each patch-test visit, blood was drawn before the patch test was applied. Patients were considered eligible if aged 18 to 70, diagnosed with alopecia and deemed suitable for DPC therapy, and patients were excluded if pregnant. Total RNA was isolated from unfractionated whole blood collected in Tempus Blood RNA tubes. This clonotype showed up just a few times. Its antigen is currently not known. Base qualities are not at hand, and no much larger clone is one base apart. As encoded in the germline V gene, CDR1 is SGHVS while CDR2 is FQNEAQ. The junction carries 18 bases between V and J, which are trimmed by 5 bases and 7 bases respectively. The CDR3 has 16 amino acids, counting the end cysteine and phenylalanine. Left in the record is the CDR3 DNA by itself, 48 bases read in frame from the first base.

The library was obtained by RACE. Sequencing was performed on a NextSeq 500. Library preparation attached unique molecular identifiers to individual cDNA molecules for quantitative, reproducible TCR counting. Each blood RNA sample was used to sequence both TCR alpha and TCR beta chains. In the original analysis: A median of around 96,000 TCRs per sample was observed, with a range of about 23,224 to 690,600. The Decombinator software suite was used to annotate the V, J and CDR3 of the TCR reads. To make PS versus PT1 abundance plots, every sample was subsampled to the same number of TCRs (28,000). TCRs were defined as expanded if absent before sensitization and observed at least eight times at the 2-week time point. The public sequencing data were trimmed at Q25 with fastp and processed into clonotypes with MiXCR by TCRdb, which kept only in-frame beta chains. Merged by CDR3 protein, the rows form single entries marked with the most common genes and DNA. In this record, the V and J calls reflect TCRdb's handling and not the investigators' own analysis. The sample yields 100,000 or so distinct CDR3 sequences; under 35% were counted once. The top ten constitute more than 2.5% of the sample.

The chain employs TRBV7-8 and TRBJ1-6, and TRBD1 may be the D gene, going by 5 matching bases. The source was whole blood, collected in connection with sensitization to the hapten diphenylcyclopropenone (DPC). The TCR comes from a man in his forties with alopecia areata. Some clones in this sample may be carry-over from other donors' samples. This receptor carries the CDR3 CASSLMSGEGNSPLHF. The nucleotide sequence reads TGTGCCAGCAGCCTCATGTCGGGGGAAGGGAATTCACCCCTCCACTTT.